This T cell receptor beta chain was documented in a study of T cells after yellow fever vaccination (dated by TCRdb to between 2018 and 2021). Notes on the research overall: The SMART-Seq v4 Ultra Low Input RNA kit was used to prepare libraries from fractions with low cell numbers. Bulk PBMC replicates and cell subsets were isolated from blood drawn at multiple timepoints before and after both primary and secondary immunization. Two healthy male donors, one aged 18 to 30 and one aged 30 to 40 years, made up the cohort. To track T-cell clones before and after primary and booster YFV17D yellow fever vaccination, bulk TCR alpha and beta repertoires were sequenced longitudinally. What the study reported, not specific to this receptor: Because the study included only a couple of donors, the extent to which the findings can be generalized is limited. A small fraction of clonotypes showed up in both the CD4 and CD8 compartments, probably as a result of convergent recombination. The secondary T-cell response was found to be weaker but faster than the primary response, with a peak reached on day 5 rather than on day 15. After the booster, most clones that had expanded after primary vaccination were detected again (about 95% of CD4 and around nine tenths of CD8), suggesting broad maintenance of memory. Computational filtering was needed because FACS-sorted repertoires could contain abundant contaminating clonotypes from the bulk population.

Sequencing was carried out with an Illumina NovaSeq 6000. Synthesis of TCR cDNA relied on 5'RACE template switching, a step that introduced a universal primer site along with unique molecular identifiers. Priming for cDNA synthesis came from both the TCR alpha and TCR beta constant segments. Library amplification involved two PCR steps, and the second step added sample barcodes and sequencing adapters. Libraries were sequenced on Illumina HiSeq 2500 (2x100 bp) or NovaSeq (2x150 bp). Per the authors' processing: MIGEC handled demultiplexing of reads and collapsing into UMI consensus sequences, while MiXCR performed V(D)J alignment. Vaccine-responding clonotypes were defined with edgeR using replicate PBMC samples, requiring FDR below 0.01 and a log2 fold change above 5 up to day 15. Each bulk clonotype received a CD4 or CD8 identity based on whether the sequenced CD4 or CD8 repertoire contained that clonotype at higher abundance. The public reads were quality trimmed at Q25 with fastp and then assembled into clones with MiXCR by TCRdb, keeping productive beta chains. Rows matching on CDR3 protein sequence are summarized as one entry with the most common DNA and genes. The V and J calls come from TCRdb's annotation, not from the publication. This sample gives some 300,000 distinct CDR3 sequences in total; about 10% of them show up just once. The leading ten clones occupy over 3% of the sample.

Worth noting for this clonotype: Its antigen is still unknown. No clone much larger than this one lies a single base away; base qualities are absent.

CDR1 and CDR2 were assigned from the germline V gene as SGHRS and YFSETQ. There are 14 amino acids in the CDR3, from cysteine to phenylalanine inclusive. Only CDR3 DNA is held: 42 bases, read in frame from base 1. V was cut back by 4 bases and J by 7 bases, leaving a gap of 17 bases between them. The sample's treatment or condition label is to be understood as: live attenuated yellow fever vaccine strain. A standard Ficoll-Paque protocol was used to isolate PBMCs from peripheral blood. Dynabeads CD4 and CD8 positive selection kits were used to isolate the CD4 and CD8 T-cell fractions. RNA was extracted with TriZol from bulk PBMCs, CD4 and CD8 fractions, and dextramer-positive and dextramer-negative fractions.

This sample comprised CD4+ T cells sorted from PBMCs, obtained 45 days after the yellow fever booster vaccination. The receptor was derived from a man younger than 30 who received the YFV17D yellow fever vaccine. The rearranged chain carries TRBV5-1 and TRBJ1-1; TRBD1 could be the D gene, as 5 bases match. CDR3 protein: CASSGGASASEAFF. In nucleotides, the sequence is TGCGCCAGCAGCGGAGGGGCCAGCGCTAGTGAAGCTTTCTTT.